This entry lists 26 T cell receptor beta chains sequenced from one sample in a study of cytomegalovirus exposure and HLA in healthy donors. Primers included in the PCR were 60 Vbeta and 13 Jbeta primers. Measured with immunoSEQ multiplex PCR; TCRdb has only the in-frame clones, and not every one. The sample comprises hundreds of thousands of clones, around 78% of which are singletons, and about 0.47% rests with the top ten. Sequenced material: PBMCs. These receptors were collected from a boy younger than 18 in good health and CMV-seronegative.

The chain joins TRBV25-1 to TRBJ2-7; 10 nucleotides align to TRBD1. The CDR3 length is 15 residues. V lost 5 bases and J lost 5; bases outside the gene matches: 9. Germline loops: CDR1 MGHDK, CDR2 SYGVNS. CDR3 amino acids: CASSLLGGTGDEQYF. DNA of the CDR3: TGTGCCAGCAGTCTCCTGGGGGGGACAGGGGACGAGCAGTACTTC.

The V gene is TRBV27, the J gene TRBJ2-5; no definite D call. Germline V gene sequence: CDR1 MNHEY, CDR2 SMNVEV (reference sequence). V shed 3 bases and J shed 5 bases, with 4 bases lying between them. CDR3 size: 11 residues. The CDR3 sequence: CASSFRETQYF. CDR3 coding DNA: TGTGCCAGCAGTTTCAGGGAGACCCAGTACTTC.

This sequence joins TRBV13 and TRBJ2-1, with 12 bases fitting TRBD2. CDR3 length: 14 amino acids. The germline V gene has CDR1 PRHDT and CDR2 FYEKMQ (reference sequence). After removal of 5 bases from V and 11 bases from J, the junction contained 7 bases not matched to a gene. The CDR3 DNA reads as TGTGCCAGCAGCCCAACTAGCGGGGGGACTAAGCAGTTCTTC. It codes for CASSPTSGGTKQFF.

This CDR3 reads CASSSKRKQGADGYTF. The CDR3 bases are TGTGCCAGCAGCTCCAAACGAAAACAGGGGGCGGATGGCTACACCTTC. The rearrangement links TRBV21-1 to TRBJ1-2; the table names TRBD1, a call not compared with the DNA. TRBV21-1 is deemed a pseudogene. The length of the CDR3 is 16 residues.

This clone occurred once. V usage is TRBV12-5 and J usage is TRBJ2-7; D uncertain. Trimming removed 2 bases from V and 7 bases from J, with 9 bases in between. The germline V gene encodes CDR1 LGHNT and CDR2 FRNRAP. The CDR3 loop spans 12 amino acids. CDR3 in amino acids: CASGLTTREQYF. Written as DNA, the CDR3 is TGTGCTAGTGGTTTGACGACAAGGGAGCAGTACTTC.

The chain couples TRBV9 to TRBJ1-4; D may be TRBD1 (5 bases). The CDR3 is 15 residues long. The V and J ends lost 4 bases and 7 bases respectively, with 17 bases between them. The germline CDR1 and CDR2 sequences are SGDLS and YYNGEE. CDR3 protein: CASSSGTGGREKLFF. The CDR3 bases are TGTGCCAGCAGCTCGGGAACGGGGGGACGTGAAAAACTGTTTTTT.

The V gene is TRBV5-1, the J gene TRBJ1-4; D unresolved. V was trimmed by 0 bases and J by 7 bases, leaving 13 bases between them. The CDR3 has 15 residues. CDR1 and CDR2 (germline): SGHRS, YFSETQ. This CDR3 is CASSLGFDQVEKLFF. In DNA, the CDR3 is TGCGCCAGCAGCTTGGGGTTCGACCAGGTTGAAAAACTGTTTTTT. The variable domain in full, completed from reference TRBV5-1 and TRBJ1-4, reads KAGVTQTPRYLIKTRGQQVTLSCSPISGHRSVSWYQQTPGQGLQFLFEYFSETQRNKGNFPGRFSGRQFSNSRSEMNVSTLELGDSALYLCASSLGFDQVEKLFFGSGTQLSVL.

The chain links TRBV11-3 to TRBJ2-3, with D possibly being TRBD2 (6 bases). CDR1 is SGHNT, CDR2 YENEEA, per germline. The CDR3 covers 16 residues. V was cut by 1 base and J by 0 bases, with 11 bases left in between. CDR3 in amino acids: CASSLGRGFSTDTQYF. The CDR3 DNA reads TGTGCCAGCAGCTTAGGGCGGGGTTTTAGCACAGATACGCAGTATTTT.

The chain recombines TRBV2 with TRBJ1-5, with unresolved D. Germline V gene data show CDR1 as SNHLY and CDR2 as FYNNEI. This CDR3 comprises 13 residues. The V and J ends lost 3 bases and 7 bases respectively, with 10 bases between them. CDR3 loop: CASSDLRGQPQHF. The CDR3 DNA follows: TGTGCCAGCAGTGATTTGAGAGGGCAGCCCCAGCATTTT.

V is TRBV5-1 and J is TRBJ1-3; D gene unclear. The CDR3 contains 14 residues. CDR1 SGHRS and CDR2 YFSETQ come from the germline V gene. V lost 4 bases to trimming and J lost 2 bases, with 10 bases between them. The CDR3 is CASSPGNAGNTIYF. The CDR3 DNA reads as TGCGCCAGCAGCCCAGGTAATGCTGGAAACACCATATATTTT.

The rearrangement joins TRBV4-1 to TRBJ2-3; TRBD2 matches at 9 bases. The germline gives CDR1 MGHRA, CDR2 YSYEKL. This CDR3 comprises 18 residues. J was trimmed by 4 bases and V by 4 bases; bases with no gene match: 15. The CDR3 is CASSLLAPAGGRPDTQYF. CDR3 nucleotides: TGCGCCAGCAGCCTACTCGCCCCCGCGGGGGGGCGTCCAGATACGCAGTATTTT.

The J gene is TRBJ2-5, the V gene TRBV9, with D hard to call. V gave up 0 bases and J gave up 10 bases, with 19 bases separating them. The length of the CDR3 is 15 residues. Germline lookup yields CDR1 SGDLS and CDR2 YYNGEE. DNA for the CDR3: TGTGCCAGCAGCGTAGACCTAGAACCCAGCCCAATCCAGTACTTC. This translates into CASSVDLEPSPIQYF.

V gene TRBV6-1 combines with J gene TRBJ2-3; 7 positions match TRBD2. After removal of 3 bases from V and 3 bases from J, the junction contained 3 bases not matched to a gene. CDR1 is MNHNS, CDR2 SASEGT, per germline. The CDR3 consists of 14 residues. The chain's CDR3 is CASSDGGGTDTQYF. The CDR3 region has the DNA TGTGCCAGCAGTGATGGCGGGGGAACAGATACGCAGTATTTT.

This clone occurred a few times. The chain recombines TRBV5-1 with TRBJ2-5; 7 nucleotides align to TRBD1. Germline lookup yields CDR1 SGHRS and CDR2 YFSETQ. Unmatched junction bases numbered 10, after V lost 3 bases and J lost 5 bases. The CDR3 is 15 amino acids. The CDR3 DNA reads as TGCGCCAGCAGCTCAACAGGGGCGGTACCGGAGACCCAGTACTTC. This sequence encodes CASSSTGAVPETQYF.

The CDR3, as DNA: TGTGCCAGCAGCGTACGAGTCGGGGAGCTGTTTTTT. The encoded protein is CASSVRVGELFF. The chain carries TRBV9 and TRBJ2-2; D gene uncertain. The CDR3 has 12 amino acids. Germline V lookup: CDR1 SGDLS, CDR2 YYNGEE. V gave up 1 base and J gave up 7 bases, with 5 bases separating them.

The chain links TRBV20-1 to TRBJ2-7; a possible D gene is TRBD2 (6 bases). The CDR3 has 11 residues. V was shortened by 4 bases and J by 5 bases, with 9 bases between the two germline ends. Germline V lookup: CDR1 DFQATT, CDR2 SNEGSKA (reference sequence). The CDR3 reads CSANWGDEQYF. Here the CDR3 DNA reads TGCAGTGCTAACTGGGGGGACGAGCAGTACTTC.

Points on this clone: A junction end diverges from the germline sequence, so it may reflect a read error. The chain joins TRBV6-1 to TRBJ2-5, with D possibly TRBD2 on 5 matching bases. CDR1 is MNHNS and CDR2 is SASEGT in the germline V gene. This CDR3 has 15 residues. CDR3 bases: TGTGCCGGCAGTGAAGTCGCGGGTGTTCAAGAGACCCAGTACTTC. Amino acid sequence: CAGSEVAGVQETQYF.

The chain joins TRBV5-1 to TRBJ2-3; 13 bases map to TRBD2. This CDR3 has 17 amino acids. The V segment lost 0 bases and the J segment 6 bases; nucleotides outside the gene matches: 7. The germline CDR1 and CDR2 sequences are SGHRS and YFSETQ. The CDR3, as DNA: TGCGCCAGCAGCTTGGCGTTAACTAGCGGGAGGGAGGATACGCAGTATTTT. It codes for CASSLALTSGREDTQYF.

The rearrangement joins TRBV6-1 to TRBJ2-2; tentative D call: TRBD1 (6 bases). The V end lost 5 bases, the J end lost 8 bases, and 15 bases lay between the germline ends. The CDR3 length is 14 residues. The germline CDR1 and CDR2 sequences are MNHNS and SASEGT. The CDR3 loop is CASSPRAQGGELFF. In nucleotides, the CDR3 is TGTGCCAGCAGTCCCCGAGCCCAGGGGGGGGAGCTGTTTTTT.

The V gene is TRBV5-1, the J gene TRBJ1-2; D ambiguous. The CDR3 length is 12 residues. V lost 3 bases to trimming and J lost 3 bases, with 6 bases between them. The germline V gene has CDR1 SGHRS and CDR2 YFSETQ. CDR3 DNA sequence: TGCGCCAGCAGCTCTGTTGACTATGGCTACACCTTC. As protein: CASSSVDYGYTF.

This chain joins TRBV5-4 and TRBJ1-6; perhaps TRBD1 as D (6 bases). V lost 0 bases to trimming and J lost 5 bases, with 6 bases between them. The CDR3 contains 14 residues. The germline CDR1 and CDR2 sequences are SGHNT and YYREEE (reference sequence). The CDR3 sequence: CASSLDRDNSPLHF. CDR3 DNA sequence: TGTGCCAGCAGCTTGGACAGGGATAATTCACCCCTCCACTTT.

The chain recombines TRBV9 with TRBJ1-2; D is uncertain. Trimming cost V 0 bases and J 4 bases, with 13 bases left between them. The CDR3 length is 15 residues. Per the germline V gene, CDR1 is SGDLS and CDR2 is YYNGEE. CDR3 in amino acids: CASSVAWASSYGYTF. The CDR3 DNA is TGTGCCAGCAGCGTAGCTTGGGCGTCCTCCTATGGCTACACCTTC.

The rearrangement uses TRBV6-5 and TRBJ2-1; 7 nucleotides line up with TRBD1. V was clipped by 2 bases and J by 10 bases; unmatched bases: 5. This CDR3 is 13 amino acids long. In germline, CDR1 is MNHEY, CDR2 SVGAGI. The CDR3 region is CASSYPGTDEQFF. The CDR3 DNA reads TGTGCCAGCAGTTACCCCGGGACAGACGAGCAGTTCTTC.

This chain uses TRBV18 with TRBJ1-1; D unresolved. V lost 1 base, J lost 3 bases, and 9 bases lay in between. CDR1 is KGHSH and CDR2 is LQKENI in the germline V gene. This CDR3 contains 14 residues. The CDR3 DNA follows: TGTGCCAGCTCACCACGGATGGAGTACACTGAAGCTTTCTTT. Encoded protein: CASSPRMEYTEAFF.

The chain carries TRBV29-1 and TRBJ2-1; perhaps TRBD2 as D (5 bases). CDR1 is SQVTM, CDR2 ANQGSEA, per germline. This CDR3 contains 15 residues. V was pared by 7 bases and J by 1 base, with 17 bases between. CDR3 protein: CSAKRRIGSYNEQFF. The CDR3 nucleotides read TGCAGCGCAAAGCGGAGAATAGGGTCCTACAATGAGCAGTTCTTC.

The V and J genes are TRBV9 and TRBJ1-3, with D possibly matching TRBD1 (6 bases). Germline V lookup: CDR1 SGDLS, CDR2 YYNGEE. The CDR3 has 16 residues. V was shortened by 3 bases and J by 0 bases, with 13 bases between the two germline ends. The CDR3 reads CASSDKGGISGNTIYF. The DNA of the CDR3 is TGTGCCAGCAGCGATAAGGGGGGGATCTCTGGAAACACCATATATTTT.